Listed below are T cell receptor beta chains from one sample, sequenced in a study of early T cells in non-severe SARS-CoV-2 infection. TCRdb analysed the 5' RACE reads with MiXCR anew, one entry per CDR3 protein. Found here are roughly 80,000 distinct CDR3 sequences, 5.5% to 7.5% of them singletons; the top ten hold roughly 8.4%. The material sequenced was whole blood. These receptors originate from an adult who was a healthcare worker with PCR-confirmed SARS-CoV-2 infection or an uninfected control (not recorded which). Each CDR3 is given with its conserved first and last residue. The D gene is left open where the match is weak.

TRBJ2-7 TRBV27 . CASSLKPSYEQYF
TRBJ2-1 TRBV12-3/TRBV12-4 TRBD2 CASNLAGSSYNEQFF
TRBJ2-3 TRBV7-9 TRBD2 CASSQLAGTLDTQYF
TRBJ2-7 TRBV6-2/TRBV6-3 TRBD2 CASRGLAGTYEQYF
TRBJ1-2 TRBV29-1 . CSVEEGGDGYTF
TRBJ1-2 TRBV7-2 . CASSADITGYTF
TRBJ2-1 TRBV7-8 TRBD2 CASLRGTSAYNEQFF
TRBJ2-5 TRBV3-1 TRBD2 CASRPSGKGETQYF
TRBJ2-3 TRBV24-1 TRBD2 CATSDPTSASGTDTQYF
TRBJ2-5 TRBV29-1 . CSVERRGETQYF